This T cell receptor (beta chain) was sequenced during a study of cytomegalovirus exposure and HLA in healthy donors. PCR was performed using 60 Vbeta and 13 Jbeta primers. Clones were sequenced by immunoSEQ multiplex PCR, and TCRdb holds only the in-frame ones, with some missing. The table has hundreds of thousands of clones, approximately 78% seen once. This CDR3 has 14 amino acids. Germline V gene data show CDR1 as MDHEN and CDR2 as SYDVKM. Trimming shortened V by 4 bases and J by 2 bases, and 12 bases separated the two germline ends. The chain employs TRBV28 and TRBJ2-7, with a weak D call TRBD2 (5 bases). The clonotype was recovered from a male donor in good health and CMV-seronegative. Sequenced material: PBMCs. CDR3 residues: CASSSDWLTYEQYF. CDR3 bases: TGTGCCAGCAGTTCGGACTGGTTAACCTACGAGCAGTACTTC.